The clone carrying this T cell receptor (beta chain) has a count of ten or more. What it binds is not known. TCRbeta library construction was performed incorporating unique molecular identifiers. MiXCR, applied by TCRdb to the PCR reads, yields one record per CDR3 protein. Found here are around 210,000 distinct CDR3 sequences, around 7% of them singletons; the top ten hold just over 5.5%. Trimming removed 5 bases from V and 5 bases from J, with 19 bases in between. This CDR3 spans 16 amino acids. Per the germline V gene, CDR1 is SGHTA and CDR2 is FQGNSA. This entry is derived from a study of T-cell reconstitution after alpha-beta-depleted transplantation in children. Study-wide points: A year post-transplant, T-cell counts and diversity derived mostly from newly produced T cells. Reportedly, alpha-beta T cells present about two months post-transplant originated from several hundred expanded clones of graft origin. Some patients' high day-60 TCRbeta diversity was traced to surviving recipient T cells and thymic progenitors.

This chain joins TRBV7-2 and TRBJ1-5, with D maybe TRBD1 (5 bases). The sequencing used PBMCs, collected before TCRalphabeta/CD19-depleted stem cell transplant. This clonotype was obtained from a boy between 2 and 10 years old with acute lymphoblastic leukemia, due to receive a stem cell transplant. CDR3 bases: TGTGCCAGCAGCCCACGGGGGGATCTAGGGCATCAGCCCCAGCATTTT. This gives the protein CASSPRGDLGHQPQHF.